The clone carrying this T cell receptor (beta chain) was seen repeatedly, ten times or more. The antigen is unknown. This CDR3 region has 13 residues. Trimming cost V 5 bases and J 8 bases; bases outside gene matches: 6. Germline CDR1 is MDHEN and CDR2 is SYDVKM. TCR beta CDR3 region amplification was performed from RNA transcripts. First-round RT-PCR of the TCR CDR3 relied on the HTBI primer set. Each CDR3 protein gets one entry after TCRdb re-called the multiplex PCR reads with MiXCR. The sample shows some 600,000 distinct CDR3 sequences, roughly 13% of them seen only once. This sample is drawn from a study of T cells in Graves' hyperthyroidism and ophthalmopathy. Study-level findings and limits: Ophthalmopathy was separated from stable hyperthyroidism by a 13 V-J model.

The origin of this receptor is a woman aged 30 to 39 with Graves' hyperthyroidism that later progressed to Graves' ophthalmopathy. The sequencing sample was made of blood. This sequence joins TRBV28 and TRBJ2-4, with 7 bases that match TRBD2. In DNA, the CDR3 is TGTGCCAGCAGTGCGGGGGATCCGGACATTCAGTACTTC. It specifies CASSAGDPDIQYF.